One sample yielded the 22 T cell receptor beta chains listed below, sequenced in a study of blood T cells in healthy people across ages. The second PCR ran roughly 7 to 11 cycles with a sample-barcoded 5' primer and J-beta primers. TCRdb independently ran MiXCR on the 5' RACE reads; one entry per CDR3 protein. The sample has roughly 560,000 distinct CDR3 sequences, around 24% seen once. The sample also formed part of further work on T cells of mothers and their children.

The sequencing input was blood. The receptors were sampled from a boy between 10 and 17 years old in good health.

V gene TRBV20-1 combines with J gene TRBJ2-3; no clear D gene. CDR3 length equals 15 residues. In germline, CDR1 is DFQATT, CDR2 SNEGSKA (reference sequence). V was clipped by 5 bases and J by 12 bases, with 27 bases between them. CDR3 residues: CSAPPLAPSTKHQYF. The CDR3 DNA is TGCAGTGCTCCTCCCCTCGCTCCAAGTACCAAACATCAGTATTTT.

CDR3 sequence: CSVGGGRAPGELFF. The CDR3 DNA follows: TGCAGCGTCGGGGGGGGCAGGGCACCCGGGGAGCTGTTTTTT. The J gene is TRBJ2-2, the V gene TRBV29-1, with 8 positions matching TRBD2. Unmatched junction bases numbered 9, after V lost 6 bases and J lost 6 bases. The CDR3 has 14 amino acids. From germline, CDR1 is SQVTM and CDR2 ANQGSEA.

This clonotype was seen ten or more times. The chain couples TRBV4-3 to TRBJ2-4, with D perhaps assigned TRBD1 or TRBD2 (5 bases each). CDR1 and CDR2 (germline): LGHNA, YSLEER. CDR3 length equals 19 residues. The V end was cut by 0 bases, the J end by 0 bases, with 18 bases between. The CDR3 spells CASSQEVIGTMGAKNIQYF. The CDR3 DNA reads as TGCGCCAGCAGCCAAGAAGTTATAGGGACCATGGGAGCCAAAAACATTCAGTACTTC.

This chain connects TRBV2 to TRBJ1-2; no definite D call. CDR3 length: 13 residues. Germline V gene data show CDR1 as SNHLY and CDR2 as FYNNEI. With 6 bases removed from V and 8 bases from J, the gap between germline ends came to 16 bases. Here the CDR3 DNA reads TGTGCCAGCAGCGATTACAAGTCCTCCGGCTACACCTTC. This codes for CASSDYKSSGYTF.

The rearrangement links TRBV27 to TRBJ2-7, with D perhaps matching TRBD1 or TRBD2 (5 bases each). The CDR3 is 15 amino acids. The ends were cut back, 6 bases at V and 2 bases at J, with 17 bases in the middle. Germline V gives CDR1 MNHEY, CDR2 SMNVEV (reference sequence). For the CDR3, the DNA is TGTGCCAGCAGCCGACCGGGACCCGGGCCCTACGAGCAGTACTTC. Translating gives CASSRPGPGPYEQYF.

CDR3 protein: CASSFRFGGNEKLFF. The CDR3 DNA reads TGTGCCAGCAGCTTTCGGTTTGGGGGAAATGAAAAACTGTTTTTT. J is TRBJ1-4 and V is TRBV7-9; D possibly corresponds to TRBD1 (5 bases). CDR1 is SEHNR, CDR2 FQNEAQ, per germline (reference sequence). V shed 3 bases and J shed 5 bases, with 13 bases lying between them. CDR3 size: 15 residues.

The sample holds a few counts of this clonotype. The rearrangement links TRBV6-5 to TRBJ1-4; 9 bases agree with TRBD1. The J segment lost 8 bases and the V segment lost 6 bases, leaving 10 bases of the junction unmatched. The CDR3 runs to 15 residues. The germline V gene has CDR1 MNHEY and CDR2 SVGAGI. The DNA for the CDR3 is TGTGCCAGCAGCCCTACAGGGGGCGCGGGCGAAAAACTGTTTTTT. Protein product: CASSPTGGAGEKLFF.

Only a few counts were recorded for this clonotype. The J gene is TRBJ2-1, the V gene TRBV18; the D gene could be TRBD1 or TRBD2 (5 bases each). This CDR3 is 18 amino acids long. V lost 4 bases, J lost 3 bases, and 22 bases lay in between. Germline CDR1 reads KGHSH; CDR2 reads LQKENI. The CDR3 nucleotides are TGTGCCAGCTCACTTCCAGGGATGACTACCCCGTTCTACAATGAGCAGTTCTTC. This gives the protein CASSLPGMTTPFYNEQFF.

This clonotype was counted a few times. The rearrangement links TRBV30 to TRBJ1-4, with D possibly being TRBD1 (6 bases). Trimming shortened V by 0 bases and J by 5 bases, and 16 bases separated the two germline ends. The CDR3 is 16 amino acids. Germline CDR1 is GTSNPN and CDR2 is SVGIG (reference sequence). The DNA of the CDR3 is TGTGCCTGGAGTGTATCCCCGGGGCAGGGGAATGAAAAACTGTTTTTT. It encodes CAWSVSPGQGNEKLFF.

The gene calls are TRBV4-2 and TRBJ2-3; D is undetermined. Looked up from germline, CDR1 is LGHNA and CDR2 is YNFKEQ. V gave up 1 base and J gave up 6 bases, with 11 bases separating them. This CDR3 is 14 amino acids long. For the CDR3, the DNA is TGTGCCAGCAGCCAAGCCCCACTTGCGGATACGCAGTATTTT. Its protein is CASSQAPLADTQYF.

Only a few counts were recorded for this clonotype. The chain recombines TRBV9 with TRBJ2-5; D uncertain. The better agreement between TRBJ2-7 and the DNA end casts doubt on the J call. CDR1 is SGDLS and CDR2 is YYNGEE in the germline V gene. The CDR3 covers 13 residues. The CDR3 here is CASSAPRGVEQYF. For the CDR3, the DNA is TGTGCCAGCAGCGCACCGCGAGGAGTCGAGCAGTACTTC.

This clonotype was seen many times. The chain uses TRBV28 and TRBJ2-3, with D perhaps TRBD1 (6 bases). The germline V gene encodes CDR1 MDHEN and CDR2 SYDVKM. V dropped 3 bases and J dropped 0 bases, with 13 bases sitting between them. The CDR3 consists of 16 residues. The CDR3, as DNA: TGTGCCAGCAGTTTGTCTACAGGGCTGAGCACAGATACGCAGTATTTT. Its translation: CASSLSTGLSTDTQYF.

This chain connects TRBV6-1 to TRBJ1-1, with D uncertain. The V gene's germline CDR1 is MNHNS and CDR2 SASEGT. Deletions cut 7 bases from V and 3 bases from J, with 15 bases between. The CDR3 consists of 14 residues. The CDR3 sequence: CASTGDRIDTEAFF. Written as DNA, the CDR3 is TGTGCCAGCACCGGAGACCGAATTGACACTGAAGCTTTCTTT.

V usage is TRBV4-3 and J usage is TRBJ2-7; a weak D match, TRBD2 (5 bases). The CDR3 covers 17 residues. Trimming pared 0 bases from V and 3 bases from J, leaving 18 bases between. CDR1 is LGHNA and CDR2 is YSLEER in the germline V gene. The CDR3 DNA reads as TGCGCCAGCAGCCAAGAAAATCGCCAGACTGGACTCTACGAGCAGTACTTC. Amino acid sequence: CASSQENRQTGLYEQYF.

The chain has TRBV7-2 and TRBJ2-1; 11 bases are shared with TRBD2. The J call could be wrong; TRBJ2-5 is a better fit for the DNA end. This CDR3 spans 16 amino acids. In germline, CDR1 is SGHTA, CDR2 FQGNSA. The CDR3: CASSPSLAGGRETQYF. CDR3 nucleotides: TGTGCCAGCAGCCCGTCCCTAGCGGGAGGAAGAGAGACCCAGTACTTC.

This clonotype showed up just once. The chain uses TRBV20-1 and TRBJ2-2; 8 bases agree with TRBD1. The CDR3 runs to 13 residues. Germline V gene data show CDR1 as DFQATT and CDR2 as SNEGSKA (reference sequence). The V gene end was trimmed by 2 bases and the J gene end by 5 bases; junction bases not matched to a gene: 1. The CDR3 spells CSARQGATGELFF. CDR3 nucleotides: TGCAGTGCTAGACAGGGGGCGACCGGGGAGCTGTTTTTT.

This chain joins TRBV2 and TRBJ2-1, with 7 bases identical to TRBD1. This CDR3 is 11 amino acids long. J lost 10 bases, V lost 6 bases, and 3 bases had no gene match. Germline values: CDR1 SNHLY, CDR2 FYNNEI. This chain's CDR3 is CASSDRDEQFF. In DNA form, the CDR3 reads TGTGCCAGCAGCGACAGGGACGAGCAGTTCTTC.

This chain connects TRBV28 to TRBJ2-3, with D hard to call. This CDR3 is 12 amino acids long. V was pared by 4 bases and J by 4 bases, with 6 bases between. In germline, CDR1 is MDHEN, CDR2 SYDVKM. Here the CDR3 DNA reads TGTGCCAGCAGTTGGGGATCAGATACGCAGTATTTT. Translating gives CASSWGSDTQYF.

This clonotype was counted between two and nine times. This chain uses TRBV7-9 with TRBJ2-5; 9 nucleotides align to TRBD2. TRBJ2-1 explains the end of the DNA better; the J call may be wrong. CDR3 length: 16 amino acids. Germline V gene lookup returns CDR1 SEHNR and CDR2 FQNEAQ (reference sequence). CDR3 region: CASSLSAASGIDEQFF. CDR3 coding DNA: TGTGCCAGCAGCTTATCGGCAGCTAGCGGGATCGATGAGCAGTTCTTC.

The chain couples TRBV20-1 to TRBJ2-4; 10 nucleotides line up with TRBD2. Germline CDR1 and CDR2: DFQATT and SNEGSKA (reference sequence). Trimming cost V 2 bases and J 7 bases; bases outside gene matches: 5. This CDR3 contains 14 residues. CDR3 nucleotide sequence: TGCAGTGCTAGATCGCTAGCGGGAGCGAACATTCAGTACTTC. Translation: CSARSLAGANIQYF.

Turning to this clonotype: The germline gene is not matched at one end of the junction; a read error may be the cause. CDR3 sequence (DNA): TGCGCCGCCAGCTCCCCGACTATGGGTGAGCAGTTCTTC. Amino acid sequence: CAASSPTMGEQFF. This chain links TRBV24-1 with TRBJ2-1; possibly TRBD2 for D (5 bases). Germline lookup yields CDR1 KGHDR and CDR2 SFDVKD. This CDR3 has 13 residues.

Only a few counts were recorded for this clonotype. The rearrangement links TRBV20-1 to TRBJ2-5; D remains unclear. TRBJ2-7 matches the DNA end more closely, so the J call is doubtful. Germline CDR1 is DFQATT and CDR2 is SNEGSKA (reference sequence). CDR3 length equals 12 residues. CDR3 in amino acids: CSARTISYEQYF. CDR3 sequence (DNA): TGCAGTGCTAGGACCATTTCCTACGAGCAGTACTTC.